This TCR beta chain emerged from a study of cytomegalovirus exposure and HLA in healthy donors. The PCR made use of 60 Vbeta and 13 Jbeta primers. Only in-frame clones appear in the TCRdb table, and some are missing; sequencing was by immunoSEQ multiplex PCR. The profile shows around 130,000 clones, 70% of them singletons. The CDR3 runs to 16 residues. J gave up 5 bases and V 0 bases, and 4 bases lay outside the gene matches. Germline V lookup: CDR1 ENHRY, CDR2 SYGVKD. This chain connects TRBV10-3 to TRBJ1-5; 10 nucleotides agree with TRBD1. The source of this sequence is a woman aged 25-40 years in good health and CMV-seronegative. Sequencing input: PBMCs. The CDR3 nucleotides read TGTGCCATCAGTGAGTCCCGGGACAGGGGCGATCAGCCCCAGCATTTT. Translation gives CAISESRDRGDQPQHF.